This T cell receptor (beta chain) was captured in a study of blood T cell repertoires in COVID-19. Study as a whole: Acute-phase and convalescent COVID-19 samples originated in the United States, Italy and Spain. The analysed material was cDNA or gDNA that came from T cells, B-cell-depleted T cells, or PBMCs.

The repertoire was sequenced with immunoSEQ multiplex PCR; TCRdb's copy has only in-frame clones and lacks some. The sample shows 200,000 or so clones, 88% of them seen only once. Germline V lookup: CDR1 DFQATT, CDR2 SNEGSKA (reference sequence). The V end was cut by 5 bases, the J end by 5 bases, with 3 bases between. The CDR3 consists of 10 residues. Recruits, aged roughly 18 to 90 years, lived in 20 to 30 US areas. This chain links TRBV20-1 with TRBJ1-4; D unclear. The sequence was obtained from a woman in her forties with acute COVID-19. Specimen: PBMCs or T cells enriched from blood (not recorded which). As DNA, the CDR3 is TGCAGTGCTCAAAATGAAAAACTGTTTTTT. It translates to CSAQNEKLFF.